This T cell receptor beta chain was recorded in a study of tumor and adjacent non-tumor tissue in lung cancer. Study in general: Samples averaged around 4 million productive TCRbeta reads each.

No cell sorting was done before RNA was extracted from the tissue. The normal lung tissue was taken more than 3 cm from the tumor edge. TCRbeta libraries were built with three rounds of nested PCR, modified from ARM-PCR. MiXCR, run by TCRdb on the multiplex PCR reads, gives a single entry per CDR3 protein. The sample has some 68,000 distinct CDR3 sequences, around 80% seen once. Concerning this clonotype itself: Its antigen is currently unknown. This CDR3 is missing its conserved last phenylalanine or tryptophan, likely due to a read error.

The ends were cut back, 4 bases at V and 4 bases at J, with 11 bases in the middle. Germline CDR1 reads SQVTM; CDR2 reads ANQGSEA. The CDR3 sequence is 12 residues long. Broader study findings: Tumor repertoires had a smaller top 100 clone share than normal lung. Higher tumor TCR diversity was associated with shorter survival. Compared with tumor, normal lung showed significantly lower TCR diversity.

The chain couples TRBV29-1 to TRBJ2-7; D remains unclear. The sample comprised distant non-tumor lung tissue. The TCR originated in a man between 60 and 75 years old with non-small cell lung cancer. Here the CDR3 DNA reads TGCAGCGTTGGAGATACCTCATACGAGCAGTACTCC. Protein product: CSVGDTSYEQYS.